In its sample, the clone carrying this TCR beta chain was seen once. The sample is drawn from a study of blood T cell repertoires in COVID-19. Sequenced by immunoSEQ multiplex PCR; TCRdb stores in-frame clones only, minus some. The sample records 200,000 to 250,000 clones, about 80% being singletons. The CDR3 loop spans 15 amino acids. Germline lookup yields CDR1 SGHRS and CDR2 YFSETQ. With 0 bases clipped from V and 6 bases from J, the junction kept 5 bases outside the gene matches. Sequenced input: PBMCs or T cells enriched from blood (not recorded which). The rearrangement uses TRBV5-1 and TRBJ1-5; 8 nucleotides agree with TRBD1. This clonotype was obtained from a man between 60 and 75 years old who had recovered from COVID-19. CDR3 amino acids: CASSLGTGKGQPQHF. Written as DNA, the CDR3 is TGCGCCAGCAGCTTGGGGACAGGGAAGGGTCAGCCCCAGCATTTT. Complete variable domain (other parts from reference TRBV5-1 and TRBJ1-5): KAGVTQTPRYLIKTRGQQVTLSCSPISGHRSVSWYQQTPGQGLQFLFEYFSETQRNKGNFPGRFSGRQFSNSRSEMNVSTLELGDSALYLCASSLGTGKGQPQHFGDGTRLSIL.